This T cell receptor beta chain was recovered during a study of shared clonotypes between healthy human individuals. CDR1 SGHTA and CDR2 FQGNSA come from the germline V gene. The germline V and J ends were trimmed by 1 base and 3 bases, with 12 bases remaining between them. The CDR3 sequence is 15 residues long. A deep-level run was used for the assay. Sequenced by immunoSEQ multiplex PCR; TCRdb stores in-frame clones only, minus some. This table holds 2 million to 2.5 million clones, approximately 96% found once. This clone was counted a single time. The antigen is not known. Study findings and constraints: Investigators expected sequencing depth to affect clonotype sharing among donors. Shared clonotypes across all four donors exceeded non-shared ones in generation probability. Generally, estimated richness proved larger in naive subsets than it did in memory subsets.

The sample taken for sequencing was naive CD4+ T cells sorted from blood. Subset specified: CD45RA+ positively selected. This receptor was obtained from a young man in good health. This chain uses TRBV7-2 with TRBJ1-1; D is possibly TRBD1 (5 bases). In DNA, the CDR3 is TGTGCCAGCAGCTTAGTTTTAGGGGTGGACACTGAAGCTTTCTTT. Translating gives CASSLVLGVDTEAFF.